One T cell receptor beta chain is described in this entry. This entry is derived from a study of blood T cell repertoires in COVID-19. About the study: There were acute and convalescent COVID-19 samples, and they came from the United States, Italy and Spain. T cells, B-cell-depleted T cells, or PBMCs provided the cDNA or gDNA that served as material.

Study processing details: The assay estimated nucleated cells by amplifying reference gene primers. The protocol was immunoSEQ multiplex PCR, while the TCRdb copy is restricted to in-frame clones and leaves out a portion. V, J and clone size are taken as reported in that table, and D and trimming were inferred from the DNA itself. This sample has about 72,000 clones; approximately 90% occur once, and the top ten carry 4.8%. Germline assignment: CDR1 SGHAT and CDR2 FQNNGV. The CDR3 is 13 amino acids. Trimming pared 1 base from V and 4 bases from J, leaving 6 bases between. Sequencing input: peripheral blood. This clonotype originated in a woman aged 60-75 years with active COVID-19. The chain couples TRBV11-2 to TRBJ2-3, with TRBD2 as a possible D gene (6 bases). In DNA form, the CDR3 reads TGTGCCAGCAGCTTAGGGGAGGCAGATACGCAGTATTTT. It yields the protein CASSLGEADTQYF.